The 22 T cell receptor beta chains below all came from one sample that was sequenced in a study of blood T cell repertoires in COVID-19. The data were produced by immunoSEQ multiplex PCR, yet TCRdb's version contains in-frame clones alone and is incomplete. Here the sample spans roughly 100,000 clones, approximately 80% being singletons. Sequenced: peripheral blood. The receptors derive from a human donor in a cohort sampled during active COVID-19.

The rearrangement links TRBV7-2 to TRBJ2-5, with 7 positions matching TRBD1. V lost 3 bases to trimming and J lost 0 bases; unmatched junction nucleotides: 1. Looked up from germline, CDR1 is SGHTA and CDR2 is FQGNSA. The CDR3 has 14 residues. The CDR3 DNA is TGTGCCAGCAGCTTGGGACAGTACCAAGAGACCCAGTACTTC. Translated, it gives CASSLGQYQETQYF.

This chain links TRBV7-9 with TRBJ2-7, with a possible D match to TRBD1 (6 bases). The CDR3 extends over 14 amino acids. The germline CDR1 and CDR2 sequences are SEHNR and FQNEAQ (reference sequence). Trimming took off 4 bases at V and 3 bases at J, with 13 bases between the two ends. This CDR3 reads CASSSPDRFYEQYF. CDR3 bases: TGTGCCAGCAGCTCGCCGGACAGATTCTACGAGCAGTACTTC.

The rearrangement uses TRBV7-5 and TRBJ2-3; the DNA was not used to check the table's D call, TRBD1. TRBV7-5 is shown as a pseudogene. CDR3 size: 15 residues. The CDR3 sequence is CVRSPNGTPTDTQYF. The CDR3 DNA reads as TGTGTCAGAAGCCCCAACGGGACACCCACAGATACGCAGTATTTT.

The chain carries TRBV5-1 and TRBJ1-3, with TRBD1 identical over 7 bases. Germline values: CDR1 SGHRS, CDR2 YFSETQ. The V gene end was trimmed by 1 base and the J gene end by 2 bases; junction bases not matched to a gene: 3. CDR3 length: 15 amino acids. The CDR3 coding sequence is TGCGCCAGCAGCTTGTCGACAGGGCCTGGAAACACCATATATTTT. This encodes CASSLSTGPGNTIYF.

The chain combines TRBV2 with TRBJ1-4; D remains ambiguous. With 4 bases removed from V and 3 bases from J, the gap between germline ends came to 6 bases. The CDR3 length is 13 residues. CDR1 SNHLY and CDR2 FYNNEI come from the germline V gene. The CDR3 protein is CASSGQSNEKLFF. CDR3 DNA: TGTGCCAGCAGTGGCCAGTCTAATGAAAAACTGTTTTTT.

CDR3 sequence reads: CASSQDGAGGGTDTQYF. For the CDR3, the DNA is TGTGCCAGCAGCCAAGACGGGGCCGGTGGGGGGACAGATACGCAGTATTTT. The chain carries TRBV4-2 and TRBJ2-3, with a tentative D call TRBD2 (6 bases). Per germline, CDR1 LGHNA and CDR2 YNFKEQ. The V and J ends lost 0 bases and 3 bases respectively, with 16 bases between them. The CDR3 extends over 17 amino acids.

This sequence joins TRBV10-2 and TRBJ2-2; 8 nucleotides agree with TRBD2. CDR1 WSHSY and CDR2 SAAADI come from the germline V gene. The CDR3 covers 17 residues. With V trimmed by 3 bases and J by 1 base, 7 bases remained unmatched. The CDR3: CASSDSILAGNTGELFF. DNA for the CDR3: TGCGCCAGCAGTGACTCCATCCTAGCGGGGAACACCGGGGAGCTGTTTTTT.

The rearrangement links TRBV28 to TRBJ1-1; TRBD1 might be the D (5 bases). The germline V gene encodes CDR1 MDHEN and CDR2 SYDVKM. V was trimmed by 7 bases and J by 7 bases, leaving 16 bases between them. The CDR3 covers 13 residues. The DNA of the CDR3 is TGTGCCAGCACCTGGGGCGCAGGGCGTGAAGCTTTCTTT. It encodes CASTWGAGREAFF.

In this sample, this clone turned up once. The chain is built from TRBV3-1 (or the pseudogene TRBV3-2) and TRBJ1-2; D is possibly TRBD1 (5 bases). From germline, CDR1 is LGHDT and CDR2 YNNKEL (reference sequence). The CDR3 is made up of 15 amino acids. V gave up 4 bases and J gave up 3 bases, with 15 bases separating them. DNA of the CDR3: TGTGCCAGCAGCCCGTTCGCGGGGGTTGACTATGGCTACACCTTC. It translates to CASSPFAGVDYGYTF.

The genes are TRBV5-5 and TRBJ2-5; 7 bases are shared with TRBD1. Trimming cost V 4 bases and J 3 bases; bases outside gene matches: 9. The CDR3 extends over 15 amino acids. The germline V gene encodes CDR1 SGHKS and CDR2 YYEKEE (reference sequence). The CDR3 DNA is TGTGCCAGCAGCCTCAGTCCCAGGGGGAAAGAGACCCAGTACTTC. Amino acids: CASSLSPRGKETQYF.

The chain joins TRBV6-5 to TRBJ1-5, with 7 nucleotides matching TRBD1. Germline trimming cut 6 bases from V and 1 base from J; bases unmatched to any gene: 3. This CDR3 is 14 amino acids long. Looked up from germline, CDR1 is MNHEY and CDR2 is SVGAGI. In DNA, the CDR3 is TGTGCCAGCAGCCGGGACAGAAGCAATCAGCCCCAGCATTTT. This sequence encodes CASSRDRSNQPQHF.

The chain has TRBV4-2 and TRBJ1-1, with 7 bases matching TRBD1. This CDR3 comprises 14 residues. Looked up from germline, CDR1 is LGHNA and CDR2 is YNFKEQ. V was clipped by 2 bases and J by 4 bases; unmatched bases: 4. This CDR3 reads CASSQPNRGTEAFF. DNA of the CDR3: TGTGCCAGCAGCCAACCAAACAGGGGCACTGAAGCTTTCTTT.

The V and J genes are TRBV5-1 and TRBJ2-7, with 10 bases lining up with TRBD2. The germline gives CDR1 SGHRS, CDR2 YFSETQ. V lost 1 base, J lost 0 bases, and 4 bases stayed unmatched. This CDR3 contains 16 residues. The CDR3: CASSLTGLANSYEQYF. CDR3 DNA: TGCGCCAGCAGCTTGACGGGACTAGCGAACTCCTACGAGCAGTACTTC.

This rearrangement joins TRBV10-3 to TRBJ2-3, with D possibly being TRBD1 (6 bases). Per the germline V gene, CDR1 is ENHRY and CDR2 is SYGVKD. V lost 3 bases and J 1 base, leaving 14 bases between the germline ends. The CDR3 contains 16 residues. The CDR3, as DNA: TGTGCCATCAGTGAACCAGGGGTCAGAGGCACAGATACGCAGTATTTT. It is translated as CAISEPGVRGTDTQYF.

This clone was observed a few times. V usage is TRBV5-4 and J usage is TRBJ1-2; D is uncertain. Per the germline V gene, CDR1 is SGHNT and CDR2 is YYREEE (reference sequence). V was cut by 0 bases and J by 8 bases, with 8 bases left in between. The CDR3 covers 12 residues. CDR3 nucleotides: TGTGCCAGCAGCTTGGAGACACCCGGCTACACCTTC. This sequence encodes CASSLETPGYTF.

J is TRBJ2-7 and V is TRBV29-1; possibly TRBD2 for D (5 bases). The CDR3 runs to 15 residues. The germline V gene has CDR1 SQVTM and CDR2 ANQGSEA. V gave up 1 base and J gave up 3 bases, with 16 bases separating them. The DNA for the CDR3 is TGCAGCGTTGAAGGAAAGTCCTACGGGGACTACGAGCAGTACTTC. This translates into CSVEGKSYGDYEQYF.

The chain joins TRBV5-4 to TRBJ2-3; 8 nucleotides line up with TRBD2. CDR3 length: 15 residues. Germline assignment: CDR1 SGHNT and CDR2 YYREEE (reference sequence). Trimming took 4 bases from V and 8 from J; bases not matched to a gene: 12. In DNA form, the CDR3 reads TGTGCCAGCAGCCATCGCCGGGAGGGTGGGGCTACGCAGTATTTT. As protein: CASSHRREGGATQYF.

This clone is a singleton in its sample. The J gene is TRBJ1-1, the V gene TRBV2; 7 positions agree with TRBD1. V shed 4 bases and J 2 bases; nucleotides not matched to a gene: 7. This CDR3 comprises 15 residues. Germline CDR1 SNHLY, CDR2 FYNNEI. CDR3: CASSAQGVSNTEAFF. The DNA for the CDR3 is TGTGCCAGCAGTGCCCAGGGGGTGTCCAACACTGAAGCTTTCTTT.

The V and J genes are TRBV5-4 and TRBJ2-5, with TRBD2 matching over 8 bases. Germline V gene lookup returns CDR1 SGHNT and CDR2 YYREEE (reference sequence). The CDR3 consists of 16 residues. Germline trimming cut 4 bases from V and 4 bases from J; bases unmatched to any gene: 12. CDR3: CASSGPLTGGLETQYF. The CDR3 nucleotides are TGTGCCAGCAGCGGGCCCCTGACGGGGGGGCTAGAGACCCAGTACTTC.

This clone occurred a few times. This chain links TRBV19 with TRBJ2-5, with D perhaps matching TRBD1 (5 bases). Germline CDR1 is LNHDA and CDR2 is SQIVND (reference sequence). The CDR3 covers 15 residues. V lost 4 bases, J lost 1 base, and 13 bases lay in between. The CDR3 reads CASSNGATGQETQYF. The CDR3 DNA reads as TGTGCCAGTAGTAATGGGGCTACCGGCCAAGAGACCCAGTACTTC.

The gene calls are TRBV6-5 and TRBJ1-2, with TRBD1 matching 10 bases. Unmatched junction bases numbered 6, after V lost 2 bases and J lost 6 bases. The CDR3 runs to 15 residues. Germline CDR1 MNHEY, CDR2 SVGAGI. Here the CDR3 DNA reads TGTGCCAGCAGTTACCCTGGACAGGGGGAGAATGGCTACACCTTC. Amino acid sequence: CASSYPGQGENGYTF.

The J gene is TRBJ1-6, the V gene TRBV6-2 or TRBV6-3; the match to TRBD1 covers 7 bases. J was trimmed by 10 bases and V by 2 bases; bases with no gene match: 5. The CDR3 runs 14 residues. Germline CDR1 MNHEY, CDR2 SVGEGT. The CDR3 reads CASSYGQDYSPLHF. CDR3 nucleotides: TGTGCCAGCAGTTACGGACAGGACTACTCACCCCTCCACTTT.